The present TCR beta chain was sequenced within a study of blood T cells in healthy people across ages. The authors ran a second PCR of roughly 6 to 12 cycles using a sample-barcoded 5' primer and a J-beta primer mix. TCRdb re-derived calls from the 5' RACE reads in MiXCR, one entry per CDR3 protein. The sample lists about a million distinct CDR3 sequences, around 49% occurring once. This sequence originates from a man aged 25-45 years in good health. Specimen: blood.

DNA of the CDR3: TGCAGTGCTAGACCGGGGGGGGCCACAGATACGCAGTATTTT. Protein product: CSARPGGATDTQYF. The chain uses TRBV20-1 and TRBJ2-3; 8 nucleotides match TRBD2. Germline CDR1 is DFQATT and CDR2 is SNEGSKA (reference sequence). The CDR3 sequence is 14 residues long. The trim removed 2 bases at V and 2 bases at J, leaving 3 bases unmatched.